One sample yielded the 8 T cell receptor beta chains listed below, sequenced in a study of CD8+ T cells in alopecia areata. RNA was isolated and reverse transcribed to cDNA, the sequencing template. The repertoire was sequenced with immunoSEQ multiplex PCR; TCRdb's copy has only in-frame clones and lacks some. The profile covers about 220,000 clones, with around three fifths appearing a single time and approximately 1.4% taken by the ten largest. Treatment defined: oral pan-JAK inhibitor, 5-10 mg twice daily. The sequences come from CD4+ T cells sorted from blood, collected at week 4, from a patient treated with tofacitinib. Receptors originate from a human donor with alopecia areata.

This clone appeared a few times. V usage is TRBV9 and J usage is TRBJ2-3, with D unresolved. Trimming removed 0 bases at V and 6 bases at J, with 8 bases between. Germline V gene lookup returns CDR1 SGDLS and CDR2 YYNGEE. This CDR3 is built from 13 residues. The CDR3 coding sequence is TGTGCCAGCAGCGTAGCCCCCGTCGATACGCAGTATTTT. It translates to CASSVAPVDTQYF.

The chain uses TRBV4-3 and TRBJ1-1; D is possibly TRBD1 (6 bases). Trimming took 0 bases from V and 4 from J, leaving 9 bases between them. The CDR3 is made up of 14 amino acids. Germline CDR1 LGHNA, CDR2 YSLEER. This CDR3 is CASSQDRGGTEAFF. The CDR3, as DNA: TGCGCCAGCAGCCAAGATCGAGGGGGCACTGAAGCTTTCTTT.

The chain employs TRBV11-1 and TRBJ2-1, with D uncertain. V was cut by 5 bases and J by 2 bases, with 10 bases left in between. There are 14 residues in the CDR3. The germline V gene encodes CDR1 SGHAT and CDR2 FQDESV (reference sequence). Here the CDR3 reads CASSPSWAYNEQFF. CDR3 bases: TGTGCCAGCAGCCCAAGCTGGGCCTACAATGAGCAGTTCTTC.

This clone was detected only a few times. The rearrangement links TRBV4-1 to TRBJ2-7, with D unresolved. The V end was cut by 1 base, the J end by 6 bases, with 16 bases between. The CDR3 is 15 residues long. Germline CDR1 reads MGHRA; CDR2 reads YSYEKL. Here the CDR3 DNA reads TGCGCCAGCAGCCAAGTAGCAGCGCCCCACTCCGAGCAGTACTTC. This sequence encodes CASSQVAAPHSEQYF.

V and J are TRBV5-6 and TRBJ2-5; the D gene is possibly TRBD1 (5 bases). The V end lost 0 bases, the J end lost 2 bases, and 11 bases lay between the germline ends. CDR3 length equals 15 residues. The germline gives CDR1 SGHDT, CDR2 YYEEEE. The CDR3 sequence is CASSLVGQGQETQYF. Here the CDR3 DNA reads TGTGCCAGCAGCTTGGTTGGGCAGGGACAAGAGACCCAGTACTTC.

This chain uses TRBV29-1 with TRBJ1-3; D uncertain. Trimming took off 0 bases at V and 3 bases at J, with 3 bases between the two ends. The CDR3 sequence is 12 residues long. The germline V gene encodes CDR1 SQVTM and CDR2 ANQGSEA. The CDR3 coding sequence is TGCAGCGTTGAAGAGAATGGAAACACCATATATTTT. Amino acid sequence: CSVEENGNTIYF.

CDR3: CASSRLAKNIQYF. Here the CDR3 DNA reads TGTGCCAGCAGCCGCCTAGCCAAAAACATTCAGTACTTC. This rearrangement joins TRBV7-8 to TRBJ2-4; the D is unclear. From germline, CDR1 is SGHVS and CDR2 FQNEAQ. Trimming removed 5 bases from V and 0 bases from J, with 5 bases in between. This CDR3 has 13 amino acids.

This rearrangement joins TRBV5-1 to TRBJ2-5; 8 bases match TRBD1. Trimming took 5 bases from V and 1 from J; bases not matched to a gene: 7. There are 15 residues in the CDR3. Germline V gene lookup returns CDR1 SGHRS and CDR2 YFSETQ. CDR3 in DNA: TGCGCCAGCAGAAACCGACAGGGGCCCCAAGAGACCCAGTACTTC. This translates into CASRNRQGPQETQYF.